This T cell receptor (beta chain) was identified in a study of T cells in Graves' hyperthyroidism and ophthalmopathy. This clonotype has more than one count but fewer than ten. Trimming stripped 1 base from V and 4 bases from J, with 11 bases between. The V gene's germline CDR1 is SGHVS and CDR2 FNYEAQ. There are 15 residues in the CDR3. Regions amplified from RNA transcripts were the TCR beta CDR3 regions. The HTBI primer set drove a first-round RT-PCR of the TCR CDR3. TCRdb redid the calling of the multiplex PCR reads with MiXCR, one entry per CDR3 protein. The repertoire holds a few hundred thousand distinct CDR3 sequences, with approximately 16% as singletons.

The material sequenced was blood. V is TRBV7-6 and J is TRBJ1-3; D is unresolved. The receptor was derived from a woman between 40 and 55 years old with Graves' ophthalmopathy. The CDR3 bases are TGTGCCAGCAGCTTAGGCGCGGGATCCGGAAACACCATATATTTT. Translation gives CASSLGAGSGNTIYF.